The 25 T cell receptor beta chains below come from one sample, sequenced in a study of T-cell memory formation after mild COVID-19. Each CDR3 protein gets one entry after TCRdb re-called the 5' RACE reads with MiXCR. The data show tens of thousands of distinct CDR3 sequences, 6% to 7% seen once. The source material was PBMCs or a T cell subset sorted from them (not recorded which). The source of these receptors is an adult who had mild COVID-19 (a few samples of this study predate the infection). Cell type and time point are not known.

There are many counts of this clonotype. The chain couples TRBV5-5 to TRBJ2-3; 8 bases map to TRBD1. The CDR3 sequence is 15 residues long. The ends lost 0 bases at V and 4 bases at J; junction bases unmatched: 4. Germline values: CDR1 SGHKS, CDR2 YYEKEE (reference sequence). CDR3: CASSLGQTGADTQYF. CDR3 DNA: TGTGCCAGCAGCTTGGGTCAGACAGGGGCAGATACGCAGTATTTT.

This clonotype was observed at least ten times. V and J are TRBV7-2 and TRBJ2-1; TRBD1 might be the D (6 bases). V gave up 4 bases and J gave up 7 bases, with 20 bases separating them. CDR1 is SGHTA and CDR2 is FQGNSA in the germline V gene. The CDR3 runs to 16 residues. The chain's CDR3 is CASSSTYTGTPNEQFF. CDR3 nucleotide sequence: TGTGCCAGCAGCTCGACTTATACAGGGACCCCAAATGAGCAGTTCTTC.

The chain has TRBV12-3 or TRBV12-4 and TRBJ2-4; the D is unclear. CDR3 length equals 14 residues. The V and J ends lost 3 bases and 7 bases respectively, with 13 bases between them. In DNA form, the CDR3 reads TGTGCCAGCAGTTTGGGCCTCGAGTATAACATTCAGTACTTC. This encodes CASSLGLEYNIQYF.

This clonotype was counted many times. This chain connects TRBV18 to TRBJ2-1; D might be TRBD2 (5 bases). Trimming took off 3 bases at V and 8 bases at J, with 8 bases between the two ends. This CDR3 region has 12 residues. Per the germline V gene, CDR1 is KGHSH and CDR2 is LQKENI. The CDR3 DNA follows: TGTGCCAGCTCACCCGGAGGCGATGAGCAGTTCTTC. It specifies CASSPGGDEQFF. Supplemented by reference TRBV18 and TRBJ2-1, the full variable domain reads NAGVMQNPRHLVRRRGQEARLRCSPMKGHSHVYWYRQLPEEGLKFMVYLQKENIIDESGMPKERFSAEFPKEGPSILRIQQVVRGDSAAYFCASSPGGDEQFFGPGTRLTVL.

This clonotype was seen repeatedly, ten times or more. The chain links TRBV7-2 to TRBJ2-4; 7 positions agree with TRBD1. This CDR3 has 13 residues. Germline lookup yields CDR1 SGHTA and CDR2 FQGNSA. Trimming removed 5 bases from V and 13 bases from J; junction bases left unmatched: 11. CDR3 DNA sequence: TGTGCCAGCAGCCCACAGGCACAGGGGTTGCAGTACTTC. Its translation is CASSPQAQGLQYF.

The CDR3 DNA sequence: TGTGCCAGTAGTAAGGTCGTTGGGACATTAGGCCTTGAAGCTTTCTTT. Encoded protein: CASSKVVGTLGLEAFF. The chain joins TRBV19 to TRBJ1-1, with D maybe TRBD1 (6 bases). The ends were cut back, 4 bases at V and 7 bases at J, with 22 bases in the middle. The CDR3 has 16 residues. Germline V gene sequence: CDR1 LNHDA, CDR2 SQIVND (reference sequence).

This clonotype was detected many times. This rearrangement joins TRBV7-3 to TRBJ2-3; no reliable D call. The germline CDR1 and CDR2 sequences are SGHTA and FQGTGA. The CDR3 contains 15 residues. V was shortened by 6 bases and J by 1 base, with 14 bases between the two germline ends. CDR3 residues: CASRPPGDGTDTQYF. CDR3 coding DNA: TGTGCCAGCAGGCCCCCGGGCGATGGCACAGATACGCAGTATTTT.

This chain uses TRBV6-4 with TRBJ1-2; D ambiguous. The CDR3 runs to 13 residues. The V end was cut by 0 bases, the J end by 6 bases, with 8 bases between. Germline V lookup: CDR1 MRHNA, CDR2 SNTAGT. CDR3 coding DNA: TGTGCCAGCAGTGACTCGAACGGGAATGGCTACACCTTC. It translates to CASSDSNGNGYTF.

V is TRBV10-3 and J is TRBJ1-2, with D uncertain. Germline V gene data show CDR1 as ENHRY and CDR2 as SYGVKD. The CDR3 has 13 amino acids. V was cut by 7 bases and J by 3 bases, with 12 bases left in between. CDR3 nucleotides: TGTGCCATCACCCCGGACGCCGACTATGGCTACACCTTC. This codes for CAITPDADYGYTF.

The rearrangement links TRBV7-8 to TRBJ2-3; D gene unclear. V dropped 2 bases and J dropped 9 bases, with 9 bases sitting between them. CDR1 is SGHVS, CDR2 FQNEAQ, per germline. The CDR3 covers 12 residues. The chain's CDR3 is CASSLLKSTQYF. CDR3 bases: TGTGCCAGCAGCTTATTAAAGTCCACGCAGTATTTT. Based on the CDR3 plus reference TRBV7-8 and TRBJ2-3, the full variable domain is GAGVSQSPRYKVAKRGQDVALRCDPISGHVSLFWYQQALGQGPEFLTYFQNEAQLDKSGLPSDRFFAERPEGSVSTLKIQRTQQEDSAVYLCASSLLKSTQYFGPGTRLTVL.

In this sample, this clonotype turned up many times. V gene TRBV5-1 combines with J gene TRBJ2-1; D might be TRBD2 (7 bases). This CDR3 is built from 15 residues. From germline, CDR1 is SGHRS and CDR2 YFSETQ. Trimming took 4 bases from V and 7 from J, leaving 18 bases between them. The chain's CDR3 is CASSPIRGARNEQFF. DNA for the CDR3: TGCGCCAGCAGCCCAATTCGGGGGGCTCGGAATGAGCAGTTCTTC.

The gene calls are TRBV12-3 or TRBV12-4 and TRBJ2-7; 9 positions agree with TRBD2. This CDR3 comprises 14 residues. After removal of 10 bases from V and 3 bases from J, the junction contained 10 bases not matched to a gene. This chain's CDR3 is CATDWGLALYEQYF. CDR3 in DNA: TGTGCCACCGACTGGGGACTAGCCCTCTACGAGCAGTACTTC.

About this clonotype itself: An end of the junction differs from the germline gene, which may be a read error. The chain links TRBV7-3 to TRBJ1-1; D gene uncertain. CDR3 length: 14 residues. Germline CDR1 reads SGHTA; CDR2 reads FQGTGA. The CDR3 reads CASSLTPQNTEAFF. The CDR3, as DNA: TGTGCCAGCAGCCTAACCCCTCAGAACACTGAAGCTTTCTTT.

This clonotype was counted a few times. The gene calls are TRBV7-9 and TRBJ2-6; D perhaps matches TRBD2 (6 bases). Per the germline V gene, CDR1 is SEHNR and CDR2 is FQNEAQ (reference sequence). The CDR3 contains 16 residues. V was cut by 5 bases and J by 3 bases, with 14 bases left in between. The CDR3 protein is CASSPKGGLGANVLTF. Here the CDR3 DNA reads TGTGCCAGCAGCCCTAAAGGAGGGCTTGGGGCCAACGTCCTGACTTTC. Using reference TRBV7-9 and TRBJ2-6 for the parts outside the CDR3, the full variable domain is DTGVSQNPRHKITKRGQNVTFRCDPISEHNRLYWYRQTLGQGPEFLTYFQNEAQLEKSRLLSDRFSAERPKGSFSTLEIQRTEQGDSAMYLCASSPKGGLGANVLTFGAGSRLTVL.

This sequence joins TRBV20-1 and TRBJ2-7, with TRBD2 identical over 7 bases. Looked up from germline, CDR1 is DFQATT and CDR2 is SNEGSKA (reference sequence). The V gene end was trimmed by 6 bases and the J gene end by 2 bases; junction bases not matched to a gene: 7. The CDR3 totals 13 residues. The CDR3: CSAGGGRTYEQYF. The CDR3 bases are TGCAGTGCCGGCGGGGGTCGTACCTACGAGCAGTACTTC.

In this sample, this clonotype turned up many times. This sequence joins TRBV12-3 or TRBV12-4 and TRBJ1-2; 8 bases are shared with TRBD1. V gave up 6 bases and J gave up 4 bases; unmatched junction bases: 7. The CDR3 has 14 amino acids. The CDR3 sequence is CASRQTGELYGYTF. The CDR3 DNA is TGTGCCAGCAGGCAGACAGGGGAACTCTATGGCTACACCTTC.

This clonotype was detected ten times or more. The chain carries TRBV12-3 or TRBV12-4 and TRBJ2-7; 8 bases map to TRBD1. CDR3 length equals 13 residues. V was clipped by 5 bases and J by 3 bases; unmatched bases: 3. The CDR3 reads CASSHGQGYEQYF. CDR3 coding DNA: TGTGCCAGCAGTCATGGACAGGGCTACGAGCAGTACTTC.

This clonotype has just a few counts. The chain recombines TRBV9 with TRBJ1-6; 8 bases align to TRBD1. Germline CDR1 SGDLS, CDR2 YYNGEE. The trim removed 4 bases at V and 5 bases at J, leaving 5 bases unmatched. The CDR3 covers 15 residues. CDR3 nucleotide sequence: TGTGCCAGCAGCCCTAGGACAGGGCATAATTCACCCCTCCACTTT. Protein sequence: CASSPRTGHNSPLHF.

CDR3 coding DNA: TGTGCCAGCAGTCCTCTTACGACAGATACGCAGTATTTT. This encodes CASSPLTTDTQYF. The rearrangement links TRBV2 to TRBJ2-3; D unresolved. V was trimmed by 5 bases and J by 3 bases, leaving 9 bases between them. The CDR3 sequence is 13 residues long. Germline V lookup: CDR1 SNHLY, CDR2 FYNNEI.

This clonotype occurred many times. The V and J genes are TRBV6-5 and TRBJ2-7; a possible D gene is TRBD1 (5 bases). Germline-derived CDR1 and CDR2 are MNHEY and SVGAGI. The CDR3 sequence is 13 residues long. V gave up 6 bases and J gave up 6 bases, with 15 bases separating them. CDR3 sequence (DNA): TGTGCCAGCAGGCCCTATAGACAGTCCGAGCAGTACTTC. Protein: CASRPYRQSEQYF.

The chain carries TRBV19 and TRBJ2-7; TRBD1 aligns across 7 bases. Germline values: CDR1 LNHDA, CDR2 SQIVND (reference sequence). This CDR3 is built from 13 residues. The V gene end was trimmed by 9 bases and the J gene end by 3 bases; junction bases not matched to a gene: 8. CDR3 coding DNA: TGTGCCAGCGCGGATTCAGGGGGCTACGAGCAGTACTTC. It translates to CASADSGGYEQYF.

This clonotype was counted only a few times. The V and J genes are TRBV4-1 and TRBJ1-2; the D is unclear. Germline V gene data show CDR1 as MGHRA and CDR2 as YSYEKL. There are 13 residues in the CDR3. V gave up 1 base and J gave up 14 bases, with 17 bases separating them. The CDR3 bases are TGCGCCAGCAGCCAAGCGATACTACGGGCGGCAACCTTC. As protein: CASSQAILRAATF.

The chain carries TRBV3-1 and TRBJ1-2; D unclear. The germline V and J ends were trimmed by 6 bases and 6 bases, with 14 bases remaining between them. The length of the CDR3 is 13 residues. Germline V lookup: CDR1 LGHDT, CDR2 YNNKEL (reference sequence). CDR3: CASSLRGTDGYTF. CDR3 in DNA: TGTGCCAGCAGTCTCCGGGGAACCGATGGCTACACCTTC.

This clonotype was detected ten times or more. This chain connects TRBV28 to TRBJ1-4, with no clear D. Germline lookup yields CDR1 MDHEN and CDR2 SYDVKM. This CDR3 comprises 14 residues. The V end lost 2 bases, the J end lost 5 bases, and 9 bases lay between the germline ends. CDR3 DNA sequence: TGTGCCAGCAGTTTAGGAGGGAGGAATGAAAAACTGTTTTTT. Protein sequence: CASSLGGRNEKLFF.

This clonotype was seen many times. J is TRBJ2-3 and V is TRBV11-2; D is possibly TRBD1 (5 bases). The CDR3 sequence is 13 residues long. The ends were cut back, 9 bases at V and 4 bases at J, with 14 bases in the middle. Germline V CDR1 and CDR2: SGHAT, FQNNGV. The CDR3 DNA sequence: TGTGCCAGTGGGGCCGGTGGCGCAGATACGCAGTATTTT. This encodes CASGAGGADTQYF.